These 22 T cell receptor beta chains share one sample of origin, sequenced in a study of blood T cell repertoires in COVID-19. The table came from immunoSEQ multiplex PCR; TCRdb's copy has only in-frame clones and leaves some out. The repertoire consists of roughly 230,000 clones, with about 90% occurring once and the leading ten covering around 0.9%. The sequenced sample consisted of peripheral blood. Receptors originate from a man aged 30 to 39 with COVID-19, enrolled during active disease.

This clone was detected a few times. This chain uses TRBV7-9 with TRBJ1-1; a weak D match, TRBD1 (6 bases). The germline V and J ends were trimmed by 3 bases and 8 bases, with 10 bases remaining between them. CDR1 is SEHNR and CDR2 is FQNEAQ in the germline V gene (reference sequence). The CDR3 spans 12 residues. This CDR3 reads CASSLGATEAFF. The CDR3 DNA reads TGTGCCAGCAGCTTGGGGGCGACGGAAGCTTTCTTT.

The chain couples TRBV12-5 to TRBJ1-1; 9 bases align to TRBD1. The CDR3 covers 14 residues. Losses at the gene ends were 6 bases for V and 5 bases for J; bases not matched to a gene: 7. CDR1 is LGHNT and CDR2 is FRNRAP in the germline V gene. CDR3 amino acids: CASGPGQGFTEAFF. The CDR3 bases are TGTGCTAGTGGGCCGGGACAGGGCTTTACTGAAGCTTTCTTT. The full variable domain, rest sourced from reference TRBV12-5 and TRBJ1-1, is DARVTQTPRHKVTEMGQEVTMRCQPILGHNTVFWYRQTMMQGLELLAYFRNRAPLDDSGMPKDRFSAEMPDATLATLKIQPSEPRDSAVYFCASGPGQGFTEAFFGQGTRLTVV.

This CDR3 is CASSELAGGVTQYF. The CDR3 region has the DNA TGCGCCAGCAGTGAACTAGCGGGAGGGGTGACCCAGTACTTC. The chain recombines TRBV10-2 with TRBJ2-5; 13 bases map to TRBD2. The germline CDR1 and CDR2 sequences are WSHSY and SAAADI. Trimming cost V 3 bases and J 7 bases; bases outside gene matches: 2. This CDR3 has 14 residues.

This clone was picked up a small number of times. The chain couples TRBV7-6 to TRBJ1-6, with D possibly TRBD1 on 5 matching bases. The CDR3 is 16 amino acids. The V end lost 1 base, the J end lost 7 bases, and 14 bases lay between the germline ends. The germline V gene encodes CDR1 SGHVS and CDR2 FNYEAQ. The CDR3 coding sequence is TGTGCCAGCAGCTTAGTGGGATGGGGGGACAATTCACCCCTCCACTTT. It encodes CASSLVGWGDNSPLHF.

This chain connects TRBV28 to TRBJ1-5; D call uncertain. CDR3 length equals 15 residues. The germline V and J ends were trimmed by 3 bases and 6 bases, with 15 bases remaining between them. Germline V gene data show CDR1 as MDHEN and CDR2 as SYDVKM. Here the CDR3 reads CASSLVGGEVQPQHF. The CDR3 DNA follows: TGTGCCAGCAGTTTGGTAGGCGGGGAGGTTCAGCCCCAGCATTTT.

This clone was seen once. J is TRBJ2-2 and V is TRBV29-1; D is unresolved. The CDR3 totals 13 residues. V was cut by 7 bases and J by 0 bases, with 9 bases left in between. Germline V gene lookup returns CDR1 SQVTM and CDR2 ANQGSEA. CDR3 coding DNA: TGCAGCGGCAACTACGCGAACACCGGGGAGCTGTTTTTT. It codes for CSGNYANTGELFF.

V usage is TRBV6-5 and J usage is TRBJ2-1; D may be TRBD2 (5 bases). The V end was cut by 5 bases, the J end by 9 bases, with 11 bases between. This CDR3 spans 12 amino acids. The germline CDR1 and CDR2 sequences are MNHEY and SVGAGI. The DNA of the CDR3 is TGTGCCAGCAGTCTCCTACGGGGTGAGCAGTTCTTC. This codes for CASSLLRGEQFF.

The chain uses TRBV18 and TRBJ1-5; D ambiguous. Trimming took off 3 bases at V and 5 bases at J, with 8 bases between the two ends. This CDR3 has 13 residues. Germline values: CDR1 KGHSH, CDR2 LQKENI. The CDR3 DNA follows: TGTGCCAGCTCACCGAGCCTCGATCAGCCCCAGCATTTT. Translating gives CASSPSLDQPQHF.

This clone was counted a few times. The V and J genes are TRBV5-1 and TRBJ1-6; 7 bases line up with TRBD1. With 2 bases clipped from V and 8 bases from J, the junction kept 7 bases outside the gene matches. In germline, CDR1 is SGHRS, CDR2 YFSETQ. This CDR3 comprises 15 residues. CDR3 in DNA: TGCGCCAGCAGCTTTACAGGGGCAGGGGATTCACCCCTCCACTTT. Translated, it gives CASSFTGAGDSPLHF.

The V gene is TRBV9, the J gene TRBJ1-4, with 10 bases that match TRBD1. V lost 3 bases and J lost 8; bases outside the gene matches: 7. CDR3 length equals 15 residues. Germline values: CDR1 SGDLS, CDR2 YYNGEE. The CDR3 protein is CASSAAGTGDEKLFF. CDR3 bases: TGTGCCAGCAGCGCCGCCGGGACAGGGGACGAAAAACTGTTTTTT.

The rearrangement joins TRBV6-2 or TRBV6-3 to TRBJ1-1, with TRBD1 matching over 8 bases. After removal of 5 bases from V and 0 bases from J, the junction contained 8 bases not matched to a gene. The CDR3 has 16 residues. The germline V gene has CDR1 MNHEY and CDR2 SVGEGT. The CDR3 DNA is TGTGCCAGCAGTGTCCGGGACAGGATTATGAACACTGAAGCTTTCTTT. It yields the protein CASSVRDRIMNTEAFF.

The chain recombines TRBV6-4 with TRBJ1-2, with TRBD1 matching 9 bases. Unmatched junction bases numbered 9, after V lost 7 bases and J lost 6 bases. CDR3 length: 14 residues. Germline CDR1 MRHNA, CDR2 SNTAGT. The CDR3 sequence: CASTPGQGSHGYTF. The CDR3 bases are TGTGCCAGCACCCCGGGACAGGGTTCGCATGGCTACACCTTC.

For the CDR3, the DNA is TGCAGTGCTAGTCCCGGGACAGGGGCCTTGAACACTGAAGCTTTCTTT. Translating it yields CSASPGTGALNTEAFF. The rearrangement uses TRBV20-1 and TRBJ1-1; 10 bases are a match to TRBD1. The J segment lost 0 bases and the V segment lost 3 bases, leaving 7 bases of the junction unmatched. The CDR3 consists of 16 residues. Germline assignment: CDR1 DFQATT and CDR2 SNEGSKA (reference sequence).

This clone was seen once. V gene TRBV12-3 or TRBV12-4 combines with J gene TRBJ2-7; D is uncertain. V shed 6 bases and J shed 3 bases, with 9 bases lying between them. The CDR3 spans 12 residues. DNA for the CDR3: TGTGCCAGCAGCCGAAACTACTACGAGCAGTACTTC. Amino acids: CASSRNYYEQYF.

This clone was detected a few times. The chain combines TRBV4-1 with TRBJ1-5; D is possibly TRBD1 (6 bases). CDR3 length: 13 residues. From germline, CDR1 is MGHRA and CDR2 YSYEKL. The V and J ends lost 3 bases and 9 bases respectively, with 12 bases between them. The CDR3 bases are TGCGCCAGCAGCCAGGGGGCCGTAGCGCCCCAGCATTTT. This sequence encodes CASSQGAVAPQHF.

Comment on this clone: This sequence may be a read error, since a much larger clone differs from it by one base. The chain has TRBV12-3 or TRBV12-4 and TRBJ1-1, with D unclear. Trimming pared 6 bases from V and 1 base from J, leaving 3 bases between. The CDR3 has 11 amino acids. The CDR3 sequence: CASSSNTEAFF. The CDR3 coding sequence is TGTGCCAGCAGCTCGAACACTGAAGCTTTCTTT.

This rearrangement joins TRBV5-1 to TRBJ1-2, with D uncertain. V shed 2 bases and J shed 2 bases, with 7 bases lying between them. Germline V CDR1 and CDR2: SGHRS, YFSETQ. The CDR3 runs to 13 residues. In DNA, the CDR3 is TGCGCCAGCAGCTTAGCCCCGAACTATGGCTACACCTTC. It is translated as CASSLAPNYGYTF.

V gene TRBV13 combines with J gene TRBJ1-6, with 7 bases lining up with TRBD1. CDR3 length equals 16 residues. J gave up 8 bases and V 4 bases, and 11 bases lay outside the gene matches. Germline lookup yields CDR1 PRHDT and CDR2 FYEKMQ (reference sequence). The CDR3 DNA is TGTGCCAGCAGCTCGAACTACAGGGGCTGGGATTCACCCCTCCACTTT. Translated, it gives CASSSNYRGWDSPLHF. Drawing the rest from reference TRBV13 and TRBJ1-6, the complete variable domain is AAGVIQSPRHLIKEKRETATLKCYPIPRHDTVYWYQQGPGQDPQFLISFYEKMQSDKGSIPDRFSAQQFSDYHSELNMSSLELGDSALYFCASSSNYRGWDSPLHFGNGTRLTVT.

The V gene is TRBV29-1, the J gene TRBJ2-1; 7 nucleotides agree with TRBD1. V gave up 4 bases and J gave up 1 base; unmatched junction bases: 1. Germline CDR1 SQVTM, CDR2 ANQGSEA. This CDR3 comprises 13 residues. CDR3 in amino acids: CSVAQGSYNEQFF. In DNA form, the CDR3 reads TGCAGCGTTGCACAGGGGTCCTACAATGAGCAGTTCTTC.

The genes are TRBV5-1 and TRBJ2-1; 7 bases fit TRBD1. The CDR3 sequence is 14 residues long. The germline CDR1 and CDR2 sequences are SGHRS and YFSETQ. With V trimmed by 0 bases and J by 6 bases, 3 bases remained unmatched. CDR3 sequence: CASSLDRGSNEQFF. DNA of the CDR3: TGCGCCAGCAGCTTGGACAGGGGAAGCAATGAGCAGTTCTTC.

This chain links TRBV5-5 with TRBJ2-3; D is undetermined. The CDR3 extends over 12 amino acids. From germline, CDR1 is SGHKS and CDR2 YYEKEE (reference sequence). V lost 2 bases and J 4 bases, leaving 5 bases between the germline ends. The CDR3 nucleotides are TGTGCCAGCAGCTTTTCAGCAGATACGCAGTATTTT. Protein product: CASSFSADTQYF.

The V call is TRBV7-2, the J call TRBJ1-6; 8 nucleotides line up with TRBD1. With 1 base clipped from V and 4 bases from J, the junction kept 0 bases outside the gene matches. The CDR3 is 15 residues long. Germline lookup yields CDR1 SGHTA and CDR2 FQGNSA. CDR3 protein: CASSLDRGYNSPLHF. CDR3 bases: TGTGCCAGCAGCTTAGACAGGGGGTATAATTCACCCCTCCACTTT.